These 32 T cell receptor beta chains were sequenced from one sample in a study of blood T cell repertoires in COVID-19. The data were produced by immunoSEQ multiplex PCR, yet TCRdb's version contains in-frame clones alone and is incomplete. There are about 200,000 clones in the sample; around nine tenths occur only once, and about 4.2% lies in the top ten. The material sequenced was peripheral blood. The receptors shown here come from a human donor in a cohort sampled during active COVID-19.

The gene calls are TRBV5-1 and TRBJ2-3; D not resolved. The CDR3 is made up of 15 amino acids. V gave up 0 bases and J gave up 2 bases, with 10 bases separating them. The V gene's germline CDR1 is SGHRS and CDR2 YFSETQ. The CDR3 protein is CASSLVRSHTDTQYF. The CDR3 region has the DNA TGCGCCAGCAGCTTGGTCAGGTCTCACACAGATACGCAGTATTTT.

This rearrangement joins TRBV20-1 to TRBJ1-1, with TRBD1 identical over 7 bases. The CDR3 is 16 amino acids. Germline V gene lookup returns CDR1 DFQATT and CDR2 SNEGSKA (reference sequence). Trimming at V came to 3 bases and at J to 5 bases, leaving 15 bases not matched to a gene. CDR3 sequence: CSASASGTVTGTEAFF. The CDR3 DNA is TGCAGTGCTAGTGCCTCCGGGACAGTCACGGGGACTGAAGCTTTCTTT.

This clone has only one observation. The gene calls are TRBV28 and TRBJ2-5; the D gene is possibly TRBD1 (5 bases). The CDR3 loop spans 14 amino acids. Germline V gene lookup returns CDR1 MDHEN and CDR2 SYDVKM. Between the trimmed V and J ends, which lost 3 bases and 2 bases, there was a span of 10 bases. The CDR3 DNA follows: TGTGCCAGCAGTTTTGGACAACTACAAGAGACCCAGTACTTC. Protein: CASSFGQLQETQYF.

V and J are TRBV27 and TRBJ1-2, with D uncertain. The V and J ends lost 5 bases and 2 bases respectively, with 9 bases between them. Per germline, CDR1 MNHEY and CDR2 SMNVEV (reference sequence). CDR3 length: 13 residues. CDR3 bases: TGTGCCAGCAGTGGAGACTTCAACTATGGCTACACCTTC. Translation gives CASSGDFNYGYTF.

V gene TRBV12-3 or TRBV12-4 combines with J gene TRBJ2-3; D gene uncertain. V lost 2 bases and J 5 bases, leaving 2 bases between the germline ends. This CDR3 spans 11 amino acids. CDR3 region: CASSLRDTQYF. For the CDR3, the DNA is TGTGCCAGCAGTTTACGAGATACGCAGTATTTT.

The rearrangement uses TRBV5-1 and TRBJ2-7, with TRBD1 matching 9 bases. CDR1 is SGHRS, CDR2 YFSETQ, per germline. V lost 3 bases and J lost 5; bases outside the gene matches: 18. The CDR3 is 18 residues long. The CDR3 reads CASSSMVYSNRGLNEQYF. The DNA for the CDR3 is TGCGCCAGCAGCTCAATGGTTTATTCCAACAGGGGGCTCAACGAGCAGTACTTC.

The CDR3 DNA reads TGTGCCAGCAGCTTACTGAACGAGCAGTACTTC. Translation gives CASSLLNEQYF. The chain links TRBV5-6 to TRBJ2-7; no clear D. Per the germline V gene, CDR1 is SGHDT and CDR2 is YYEEEE. CDR3 length equals 11 residues. Trimming cost V 2 bases and J 5 bases, with 5 bases left between them.

This clone appeared once. J is TRBJ2-7 and V is TRBV11-2; unclear D gene. The CDR3 runs 14 residues. V lost 0 bases, J lost 1 base, and 7 bases lay in between. Germline V gene lookup returns CDR1 SGHAT and CDR2 FQNNGV. The CDR3 sequence: CASSLDTRSYEQYF. Here the CDR3 DNA reads TGTGCCAGCAGCTTAGATACAAGATCCTACGAGCAGTACTTC.

The gene calls are TRBV2 and TRBJ1-1, with D tentatively TRBD1 (5 bases). The CDR3 has 13 residues. Between the trimmed V and J ends, which lost 9 bases and 0 bases, there was a span of 11 bases. Germline V gives CDR1 SNHLY, CDR2 FYNNEI. CDR3: CARQESMNTEAFF. CDR3 in DNA: TGTGCCAGACAGGAAAGTATGAACACTGAAGCTTTCTTT.

The gene calls are TRBV6-6 and TRBJ1-2, with TRBD1 as a possible D gene (5 bases). The CDR3 length is 14 residues. V shed 3 bases and J shed 2 bases, with 10 bases lying between them. Germline assignment: CDR1 MNHNY and CDR2 SVGAGI (reference sequence). CDR3 amino acids: CASSYQQENYGYTF. Written as DNA, the CDR3 is TGTGCCAGCAGTTATCAACAGGAAAACTATGGCTACACCTTC.

The chain joins TRBV28 to TRBJ2-3; 12 nucleotides align to TRBD2. V shed 4 bases, J shed 7 bases, and the junction held 6 bases outside the gene matches. Germline assignment: CDR1 MDHEN and CDR2 SYDVKM. This CDR3 has 15 amino acids. The CDR3 DNA is TGTGCCAGCAGTTCTTCTAGCGGGGGGGCCTATACGCAGTATTTT. The encoded protein is CASSSSSGGAYTQYF.

The chain carries TRBV5-1 and TRBJ2-2; 7 bases match TRBD1. CDR1 and CDR2 from the germline V gene are SGHRS and YFSETQ. This CDR3 has 15 residues. V dropped 4 bases and J dropped 2; count of bases not matched to a gene: 5. DNA for the CDR3: TGCGCCAGCAGCACCGGGACAGCAAACACCGGGGAGCTGTTTTTT. This encodes CASSTGTANTGELFF.

The V call is TRBV21-1, the J call TRBJ2-2; TRBD1 is the table's D call and was not checked against the DNA. TRBV21-1 is shown as a pseudogene. CDR3 length equals 22 residues. CDR3 in amino acids: CASSTVTNPGTGGETNTGELFF. The CDR3 bases are TGTGCCAGCAGCACAGTGACTAATCCGGGGACAGGGGGAGAAACGAACACCGGGGAGCTGTTTTTT.

V and J are TRBV19 and TRBJ2-7; TRBD1 agrees at 10 bases. V gave up 8 bases and J gave up 2 bases; unmatched junction bases: 6. Looked up from germline, CDR1 is LNHDA and CDR2 is SQIVND (reference sequence). This CDR3 has 14 residues. The CDR3 loop reads CASAAGTGAYEQYF. CDR3 coding DNA: TGTGCCAGTGCCGCCGGGACAGGGGCCTACGAGCAGTACTTC.

This chain connects TRBV9 to TRBJ1-1; 10 nucleotides align to TRBD1. The V gene end was trimmed by 0 bases and the J gene end by 1 base; junction bases not matched to a gene: 0. The CDR3 spans 15 residues. Germline V gene lookup returns CDR1 SGDLS and CDR2 YYNGEE. Here the CDR3 reads CASSVGQGANTEAFF. CDR3 in DNA: TGTGCCAGCAGCGTAGGACAGGGGGCGAACACTGAAGCTTTCTTT.

The rearrangement uses TRBV7-2 and TRBJ2-3; 7 bases are shared with TRBD1. This CDR3 has 14 residues. Trimming removed 3 bases from V and 3 bases from J; junction bases left unmatched: 3. Germline lookup yields CDR1 SGHTA and CDR2 FQGNSA. In DNA form, the CDR3 reads TGTGCCAGCAGCTTGGACAGGAGTACAGATACGCAGTATTTT. Residues: CASSLDRSTDTQYF. The entire variable domain, with the rest obtained from reference TRBV7-2 and TRBJ2-3, is as follows: GAGVSQSPSNKVTEKGKDVELRCDPISGHTALYWYRQSLGQGLEFLIYFQGNSAPDKSGLPSDRFSAERTGGSVSTLTIQRTQQEDSAVYLCASSLDRSTDTQYFGPGTRLTVL.

The chain combines TRBV5-1 with TRBJ1-2, with a tentative D call TRBD1 (5 bases). CDR1 and CDR2 (germline): SGHRS, YFSETQ. Between the trimmed V and J ends, which lost 4 bases and 2 bases, there was a span of 12 bases. The CDR3 has 14 residues. CDR3 amino acids: CASSLTTDNYGYTF. CDR3 bases: TGCGCCAGCAGCCTGACGACAGACAACTATGGCTACACCTTC.

This chain links TRBV9 with TRBJ2-3; possible D gene TRBD1, 8 bases. The CDR3 is 16 amino acids. CDR1 SGDLS and CDR2 YYNGEE come from the germline V gene. V lost 2 bases and J lost 2, with 15 bases in between. CDR3 protein: CASSVVTGGDTDTQYF. CDR3 sequence (DNA): TGTGCCAGCAGCGTGGTAACAGGGGGGGACACAGATACGCAGTATTTT.

The chain joins TRBV18 to TRBJ1-2; D possibly corresponds to TRBD1 (6 bases). Between the trimmed V and J ends, which lost 3 bases and 2 bases, there was a span of 7 bases. Germline values: CDR1 KGHSH, CDR2 LQKENI. The CDR3 runs 13 residues. In DNA form, the CDR3 reads TGTGCCAGCTCACCTGACAGGAACTATGGCTACACCTTC. Protein product: CASSPDRNYGYTF.

This clone occurred a few times. The rearrangement links TRBV2 to TRBJ2-7, with unresolved D. From germline, CDR1 is SNHLY and CDR2 FYNNEI. This CDR3 has 12 residues. The V gene lost 6 bases and the J gene lost 2 bases, with 8 bases spanning the gap. CDR3 nucleotide sequence: TGTGCCAGCAGCGCGACTCCCTACGAGCAGTACTTC. This encodes CASSATPYEQYF. The full variable domain, with the rest looked up from reference TRBV2 and TRBJ2-7, is EPEVTQTPSHQVTQMGQEVILRCVPISNHLYFYWYRQILGQKVEFLVSFYNNEISEKSEIFDDQFSVERPDGSNFTLKIRSTKLEDSAMYFCASSATPYEQYFGPGTRLTVT.

This clone was seen a single time. The chain has TRBV5-1 and TRBJ2-2, with 9 bases lining up with TRBD1. Germline V gene lookup returns CDR1 SGHRS and CDR2 YFSETQ. This CDR3 comprises 15 residues. Losses at the gene ends were 4 bases for V and 3 bases for J; bases not matched to a gene: 4. CDR3 in DNA: TGCGCCAGCAGCCGGGACAGGGCCTACACCGGGGAGCTGTTTTTT. Protein sequence: CASSRDRAYTGELFF. The full variable domain, with the rest looked up from reference TRBV5-1 and TRBJ2-2, is KAGVTQTPRYLIKTRGQQVTLSCSPISGHRSVSWYQQTPGQGLQFLFEYFSETQRNKGNFPGRFSGRQFSNSRSEMNVSTLELGDSALYLCASSRDRAYTGELFFGEGSRLTVL.

This clone was seen a few times. The gene calls are TRBV3-1 (or the pseudogene TRBV3-2) and TRBJ1-6; 8 bases align to TRBD1. CDR1 is LGHDT and CDR2 is YNNKEL in the germline V gene (reference sequence). This CDR3 has 18 residues. V gave up 5 bases and J gave up 7 bases; unmatched junction bases: 16. This CDR3 is CASSVRSRDRKTNSPLHF. Here the CDR3 DNA reads TGTGCCAGCAGCGTCAGGAGCCGGGACAGGAAGACGAATTCACCCCTCCACTTT.

The CDR3 is CASSSGGSGSSEQYF. The CDR3, as DNA: TGCGCCAGCAGCTCGGGGGGGAGCGGGAGTTCCGAGCAGTACTTC. The chain joins TRBV5-1 to TRBJ2-7, with TRBD2 matching 8 bases. This CDR3 comprises 15 residues. CDR1 and CDR2 from the germline V gene are SGHRS and YFSETQ. Trimming removed 3 bases from V and 6 bases from J; junction bases left unmatched: 11.

The rearrangement links TRBV6-5 to TRBJ2-7, with TRBD1 as a possible D gene (5 bases). With 4 bases removed from V and 5 bases from J, the gap between germline ends came to 18 bases. Germline V gene sequence: CDR1 MNHEY, CDR2 SVGAGI. This CDR3 has 15 amino acids. The CDR3, as DNA: TGTGCCAGCAGTTCCACTTGGGCAGGGATAGACGAGCAGTACTTC. Translated, it gives CASSSTWAGIDEQYF.

The rearrangement uses TRBV5-6 and TRBJ2-7; tentatively, D is TRBD1 (5 bases). With 4 bases removed from V and 0 bases from J, the gap between germline ends came to 8 bases. The CDR3 loop spans 13 amino acids. Germline lookup yields CDR1 SGHDT and CDR2 YYEEEE. The CDR3 reads CASSKTDSYEQYF. In DNA form, the CDR3 reads TGTGCCAGCAGCAAGACAGACTCCTACGAGCAGTACTTC.

This clone was observed once. CDR3 in amino acids: CASSWGDGSYEQYF. The CDR3, as DNA: TGTGCCAGCAGCTGGGGGGACGGATCCTACGAGCAGTACTTC. The chain links TRBV5-6 to TRBJ2-7; the D gene is possibly TRBD2 (6 bases). V shed 3 bases and J shed 1 base, with 11 bases lying between them. The length of the CDR3 is 14 residues. Germline CDR1 reads SGHDT; CDR2 reads YYEEEE.

V usage is TRBV5-5 and J usage is TRBJ2-2; the match to TRBD1 covers 7 bases. This CDR3 is 16 amino acids long. V gave up 3 bases and J gave up 1 base; unmatched junction bases: 6. Germline values: CDR1 SGHKS, CDR2 YYEKEE (reference sequence). The CDR3 sequence: CASSWADRRNTGELFF. The CDR3, as DNA: TGTGCCAGCAGCTGGGCGGACAGGAGGAACACCGGGGAGCTGTTTTTT. Filled out from reference TRBV5-5 and TRBJ2-2, the complete variable domain reads DAGVTQSPTHLIKTRGQQVTLRCSPISGHKSVSWYQQVLGQGPQFIFQYYEKEERGRGNFPDRFSARQFPNYSSELNVNALLLGDSALYLCASSWADRRNTGELFFGEGSRLTVL.

V is TRBV27 and J is TRBJ2-1, with D possibly matching TRBD1 (6 bases). Trimming removed 2 bases from V and 9 bases from J, with 11 bases in between. The CDR3 is 13 residues long. CDR1 and CDR2 (germline): MNHEY, SMNVEV (reference sequence). The CDR3 reads CASSLGTSAEQFF. DNA for the CDR3: TGTGCCAGCAGTTTAGGGACATCGGCTGAGCAGTTCTTC.

This rearrangement joins TRBV18 to TRBJ1-1, with 8 bases matching TRBD1. This CDR3 is built from 15 residues. The J segment lost 1 base and the V segment lost 3 bases, leaving 4 bases of the junction unmatched. Per the germline V gene, CDR1 is KGHSH and CDR2 is LQKENI. CDR3 sequence (DNA): TGTGCCAGCTCACCGACAGGGGTGGGGAACACTGAAGCTTTCTTT. Protein sequence: CASSPTGVGNTEAFF.

This sequence joins TRBV30 and TRBJ2-2, with D maybe TRBD2 (6 bases). The CDR3 loop spans 14 amino acids. Germline V gene lookup returns CDR1 GTSNPN and CDR2 SVGIG (reference sequence). With 0 bases removed from V and 1 base from J, the gap between germline ends came to 6 bases. The DNA for the CDR3 is TGTGCCTGGAGTGTTAGCGGGAACACCGGGGAGCTGTTTTTT. It codes for CAWSVSGNTGELFF.

J is TRBJ1-5 and V is TRBV10-3; 7 bases agree with TRBD1. V was pared by 2 bases and J by 7 bases, with 8 bases of the junction left unmatched. CDR1 is ENHRY and CDR2 is SYGVKD in the germline V gene. This CDR3 region has 15 residues. CDR3: CAISETGTAGQPQHF. Written as DNA, the CDR3 is TGTGCCATCAGTGAGACAGGGACAGCAGGGCAGCCCCAGCATTTT.

V usage is TRBV6-2 or TRBV6-3 and J usage is TRBJ1-2; perhaps TRBD1 as D (5 bases). The CDR3 covers 12 residues. Germline loops: CDR1 MNHEY, CDR2 SVGEGT. V gave up 6 bases and J gave up 5 bases, with 10 bases separating them. The CDR3 nucleotides are TGTGCCAGCAGCCAAGACAGATATGGCTACACCTTC. It specifies CASSQDRYGYTF.